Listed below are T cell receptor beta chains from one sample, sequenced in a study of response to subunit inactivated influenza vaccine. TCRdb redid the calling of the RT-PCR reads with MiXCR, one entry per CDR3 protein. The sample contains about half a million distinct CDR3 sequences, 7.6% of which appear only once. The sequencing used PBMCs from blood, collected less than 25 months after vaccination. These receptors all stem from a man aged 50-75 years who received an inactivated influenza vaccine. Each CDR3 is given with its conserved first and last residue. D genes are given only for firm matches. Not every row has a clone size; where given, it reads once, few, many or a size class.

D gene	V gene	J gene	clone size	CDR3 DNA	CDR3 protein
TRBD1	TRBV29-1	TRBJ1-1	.	TGCAGCGCTGGGAGAGGGGGCGCGAACACTGAAGCTTTCTTT	CSAGRGGANTEAFF
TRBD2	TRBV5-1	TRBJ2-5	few	TGCGCCAGCAGCTTTAAACTAGCGAACCCAGAGACCCAGTACTTC	CASSFKLANPETQYF
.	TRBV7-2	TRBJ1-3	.	TGTGCCAGCAGCGCTGATAGAAACACCATATATTTT	CASSADRNTIYF
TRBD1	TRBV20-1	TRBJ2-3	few	TGCAGTGCCCTCGGGACAGGGTCTAGCACAGATACGCAGTATTTT	CSALGTGSSTDTQYF
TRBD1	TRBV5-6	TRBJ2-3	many	TGTGCCAGCAGCCCCGGACAGGGGGCAAGTACGCAGTATTTT	CASSPGQGASTQYF
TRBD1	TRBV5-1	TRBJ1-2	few	TGCGCCAGCAGCATCGGGACAGGGCGAACTGGCTACACCTTC	CASSIGTGRTGYTF
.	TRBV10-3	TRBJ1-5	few	TGTGCCATCAGTGAAAATAGCAATCAGCCCCAGCATTTT	CAISENSNQPQHF
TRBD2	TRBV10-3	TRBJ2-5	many	TGTGCCACAACTAGCGGGGGGGCCTACGAGACCCAGTACTTC	CATTSGGAYETQYF
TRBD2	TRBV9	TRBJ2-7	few	TGTGCCAGCAGCGTAGCTGGGGGGACTAATCTCTACGAGCAGTACTTC	CASSVAGGTNLYEQYF
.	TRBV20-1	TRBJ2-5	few	TGCAGTGCCCGAACAGATTTTCAATTTCAAGAGACCCAGTACTTC	CSARTDFQFQETQYF
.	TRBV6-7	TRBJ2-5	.	TGTGCCAGCAGTTACCTGCGGGCCGGGACCCAGCCACAAGAGACCCAGTACTTC	CASSYLRAGTQPQETQYF
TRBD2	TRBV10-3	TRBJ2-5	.	TGTGCCATCAAAACCAGCGGGAGCCCCCAAGAGACCCAGTACTTC	CAIKTSGSPQETQYF
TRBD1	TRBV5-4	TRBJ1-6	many	TGTGCCAGCAGCCCGGGCTCCACAGGGGAGGAACACTTT	CASSPGSTGEEHF
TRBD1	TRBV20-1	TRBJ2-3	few	TGCAGTGCTAGAGGGGGACGGACAGGGTCAACAGATACGCAGTATTTT	CSARGGRTGSTDTQYF
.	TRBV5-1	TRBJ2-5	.	TGCGCCAGCAGTCCCACAGGGAGGGGATCTATGGCGTACCAAGAGACCCAGTACTTC	CASSPTGRGSMAYQETQYF